This T cell receptor (beta chain) is drawn from a study of post-analysis software for immune sequencing data. Findings and limits, study-wide: Strong co-clustering by F measure was seen for same-batch samples.

About this clonotype: Its antigen is unknown.

Unique molecular identifiers were present in the TCR beta cDNA libraries. TCRdb called the PCR reads again in MiXCR, with one record for every CDR3 protein. The profile shows hundreds of thousands of distinct CDR3 sequences, around 50% of them singletons. The sequence was collected from a girl aged 10-17 years with multiple sclerosis. Sequences were obtained from blood.

The CDR3 DNA is TGCGCCAGCAGCTTGGATTCAGGCTCTAACTATGGCTACACCTTC. Protein product: CASSLDSGSNYGYTF. This rearrangement joins TRBV5-1 to TRBJ1-2; D is undetermined. CDR1 is SGHRS, CDR2 YFSETQ, per germline. The CDR3 loop spans 15 amino acids. Trimming left V 0 bases short and J 0 bases short, with 9 bases between.